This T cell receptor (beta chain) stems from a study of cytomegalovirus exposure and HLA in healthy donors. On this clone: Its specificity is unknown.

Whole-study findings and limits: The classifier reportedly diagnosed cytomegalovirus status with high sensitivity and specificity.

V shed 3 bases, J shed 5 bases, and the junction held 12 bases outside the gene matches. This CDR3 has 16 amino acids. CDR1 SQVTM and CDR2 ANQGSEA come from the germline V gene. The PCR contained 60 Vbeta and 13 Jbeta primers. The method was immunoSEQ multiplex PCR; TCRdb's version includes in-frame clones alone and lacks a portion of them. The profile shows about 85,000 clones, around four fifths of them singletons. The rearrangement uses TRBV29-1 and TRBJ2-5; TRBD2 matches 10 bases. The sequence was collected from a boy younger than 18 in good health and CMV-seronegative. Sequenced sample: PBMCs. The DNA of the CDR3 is TGCAGCGTTGATGGTCAGTCTAGCGGGAGTGACGAGACCCAGTACTTC. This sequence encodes CSVDGQSSGSDETQYF.